Shown below are 29 T cell receptor beta chains from a single sample sequenced in a study of blood T cell repertoires in COVID-19. The table came from immunoSEQ multiplex PCR; TCRdb's copy has only in-frame clones and leaves some out. Of some 38,000 clones listed, around four fifths are singletons. The sample was peripheral blood. These receptors all come from a man aged 50-59 years with active COVID-19.

This rearrangement joins TRBV6-5 to TRBJ1-5, with 7 bases matching TRBD1. Germline trimming cut 7 bases from V and 2 bases from J; bases unmatched to any gene: 5. Germline CDR1 and CDR2: MNHEY and SVGAGI. This CDR3 is 14 amino acids long. In nucleotides, the CDR3 is TGTGCCAGCACCATAGGACAGGGCAATCAGCCCCAGCATTTT. It codes for CASTIGQGNQPQHF.

This sequence joins TRBV5-5 and TRBJ2-3; 9 bases map to TRBD2. V dropped 6 bases and J dropped 4; count of bases not matched to a gene: 3. Germline V lookup: CDR1 SGHKS, CDR2 YYEKEE (reference sequence). CDR3 length equals 13 residues. The CDR3 coding sequence is TGTGCCAGCACTAGCGGGGCCCCAGATACGCAGTATTTT. It codes for CASTSGAPDTQYF. Complete variable domain (other parts from reference TRBV5-5 and TRBJ2-3): DAGVTQSPTHLIKTRGQQVTLRCSPISGHKSVSWYQQVLGQGPQFIFQYYEKEERGRGNFPDRFSARQFPNYSSELNVNALLLGDSALYLCASTSGAPDTQYFGPGTRLTVL.

The V and J genes are TRBV4-3 and TRBJ2-7; possible D gene TRBD1, 6 bases. CDR1 and CDR2 (germline): LGHNA, YSLEER. Deletions cut 0 bases from V and 3 bases from J, with 15 bases between. CDR3 length equals 16 residues. Here the CDR3 DNA reads TGCGCCAGCAGCCAAGATGCCAGGGGCAACTACTACGAGCAGTACTTC. The encoded protein is CASSQDARGNYYEQYF.

V and J are TRBV6-5 and TRBJ2-7; TRBD2 is a possible D gene (7 bases). Trimming pared 0 bases from V and 3 bases from J, leaving 12 bases between. The germline gives CDR1 MNHEY, CDR2 SVGAGI. The CDR3 consists of 15 residues. The CDR3 here is CASSYSMGGGYEQYF. The CDR3 DNA reads as TGTGCCAGCAGTTACTCGATGGGAGGGGGCTACGAGCAGTACTTC.

The V and J genes are TRBV2 and TRBJ2-1; a possible D gene is TRBD2 (6 bases). V lost 4 bases to trimming and J lost 6 bases, with 7 bases between them. This CDR3 has 12 residues. Germline assignment: CDR1 SNHLY and CDR2 FYNNEI. The CDR3 loop reads CASSGGVNEQFF. CDR3 nucleotide sequence: TGTGCCAGCAGTGGGGGGGTCAATGAGCAGTTCTTC.

The chain recombines TRBV4-2 with TRBJ1-3; D ambiguous. Trimming took 1 base from V and 1 from J, leaving 11 bases between them. Germline-derived CDR1 and CDR2 are LGHNA and YNFKEQ. The CDR3 is 16 amino acids. The CDR3 DNA sequence: TGTGCCAGCAGCCAAGGCCTCCAGGTGTCTGGAAACACCATATATTTT. Protein sequence: CASSQGLQVSGNTIYF.

The chain employs TRBV7-9 and TRBJ2-5; tentatively, D is TRBD2 (5 bases). This CDR3 is built from 14 residues. The V and J ends lost 8 bases and 2 bases respectively, with 15 bases between them. Germline CDR1 SEHNR, CDR2 FQNEAQ (reference sequence). The CDR3 DNA reads as TGTGCCAGCCAACCGGGAAATGTTCAAGAGACCCAGTACTTC. Protein product: CASQPGNVQETQYF.

V is TRBV9 and J is TRBJ1-1; a possible D gene is TRBD1 (5 bases). The CDR3 runs to 16 residues. CDR1 SGDLS and CDR2 YYNGEE come from the germline V gene. The V gene lost 0 bases and the J gene lost 5 bases, with 17 bases spanning the gap. Here the CDR3 reads CASSVGSDSLRTEAFF. DNA for the CDR3: TGTGCCAGCAGCGTAGGTTCCGACAGCCTAAGGACTGAAGCTTTCTTT.

This clone was picked up one time. J is TRBJ2-7 and V is TRBV2; TRBD2 aligns across 11 bases. This CDR3 spans 14 amino acids. J was trimmed by 5 bases and V by 6 bases; bases with no gene match: 6. From germline, CDR1 is SNHLY and CDR2 FYNNEI. CDR3 sequence (DNA): TGTGCCAGCAGGCTAGCGGGGGGCGACCACGAGCAGTACTTC. This sequence encodes CASRLAGGDHEQYF.

The chain couples TRBV10-3 to TRBJ2-2; 12 positions agree with TRBD2. Losses at the gene ends were 6 bases for V and 9 bases for J; bases not matched to a gene: 8. CDR1 ENHRY and CDR2 SYGVKD come from the germline V gene. The CDR3 covers 15 residues. The CDR3 loop reads CAIRPSGGAKWELFF. As DNA, the CDR3 is TGTGCCATCAGGCCTAGCGGGGGGGCTAAGTGGGAGCTGTTTTTT.

This chain uses TRBV6-6 with TRBJ2-1, with 10 positions matching TRBD2. Germline CDR1 and CDR2: MNHNY and SVGAGI (reference sequence). The CDR3 totals 15 residues. V dropped 1 base and J dropped 5; count of bases not matched to a gene: 2. CDR3 amino acids: CASSYYSGGNNEQFF. The DNA of the CDR3 is TGTGCCAGCAGTTACTATAGCGGGGGGAACAATGAGCAGTTCTTC.

The chain carries TRBV5-1 and TRBJ1-6, with 10 bases that match TRBD1. Germline assignment: CDR1 SGHRS and CDR2 YFSETQ. Trimming took 1 base from V and 4 from J; bases not matched to a gene: 11. The CDR3 covers 19 residues. CDR3 in amino acids: CASSLLGTGDINYNSPLHF. The CDR3 DNA follows: TGCGCCAGCAGCTTGCTTGGGACAGGGGACATAAATTATAATTCACCCCTCCACTTT.

The chain employs TRBV5-1 and TRBJ2-3; TRBD2 matches 8 bases. J gave up 4 bases and V 5 bases, and 6 bases lay outside the gene matches. CDR1 and CDR2 from the germline V gene are SGHRS and YFSETQ. The length of the CDR3 is 14 residues. The CDR3 protein is CASSLGLASDTQYF. The DNA of the CDR3 is TGCGCCAGCAGTCTCGGACTAGCATCAGATACGCAGTATTTT. The whole variable domain, remainder taken from reference TRBV5-1 and TRBJ2-3, is KAGVTQTPRYLIKTRGQQVTLSCSPISGHRSVSWYQQTPGQGLQFLFEYFSETQRNKGNFPGRFSGRQFSNSRSEMNVSTLELGDSALYLCASSLGLASDTQYFGPGTRLTVL.

This clone was detected a few times. This chain connects TRBV13 to TRBJ2-5; 7 nucleotides line up with TRBD1. The CDR3 length is 15 residues. With 2 bases clipped from V and 0 bases from J, the junction kept 3 bases outside the gene matches. Germline assignment: CDR1 PRHDT and CDR2 FYEKMQ (reference sequence). Written as DNA, the CDR3 is TGTGCCAGCAGCTTACGGGACAGAAACCAAGAGACCCAGTACTTC. Amino acids: CASSLRDRNQETQYF.

In this sample, this clone turned up once. The junction departs from the called germline gene at one end, perhaps through a read error. This chain connects TRBV18 to TRBJ2-7, with unresolved D. Germline lookup yields CDR1 KGHSH and CDR2 LQKENI. This CDR3 spans 14 amino acids. The DNA for the CDR3 is TGTGCCAGCTCACCACAGATGGGCTCCAACGAGCAGTACTTC. It specifies CASSPQMGSNEQYF.

The rearrangement links TRBV11-2 to TRBJ1-2, with 9 bases lining up with TRBD1. This CDR3 region has 14 residues. CDR1 SGHAT and CDR2 FQNNGV come from the germline V gene. With 1 base clipped from V and 7 bases from J, the junction kept 4 bases outside the gene matches. The DNA of the CDR3 is TGTGCCAGCAGCTTAGCTGTGACAGGGGGTGGCTACACCTTC. Encoded protein: CASSLAVTGGGYTF.

The chain carries TRBV6-1 and TRBJ2-7; TRBD2 aligns across 9 bases. Germline-derived CDR1 and CDR2 are MNHNS and SASEGT. V dropped 2 bases and J dropped 0; count of bases not matched to a gene: 2. This CDR3 contains 15 residues. The CDR3 coding sequence is TGTGCCAGCAGTGAAACAGCGGGGGGCTCCTACGAGCAGTACTTC. This sequence encodes CASSETAGGSYEQYF.

This clone came up once. The chain combines TRBV18 with TRBJ1-5; D may be TRBD1 (5 bases). The CDR3 runs 13 residues. The V end lost 1 base, the J end lost 9 bases, and 10 bases lay between the germline ends. Per germline, CDR1 KGHSH and CDR2 LQKENI. The CDR3 DNA reads as TGTGCCAGCTCACCACGCGGGGACCCGCCCCAGCATTTT. Amino acid sequence: CASSPRGDPPQHF.

The chain recombines TRBV18 with TRBJ2-7; 7 bases fit TRBD1. From germline, CDR1 is KGHSH and CDR2 LQKENI. There are 15 residues in the CDR3. Germline trimming cut 3 bases from V and 4 bases from J; bases unmatched to any gene: 9. The CDR3 DNA sequence: TGTGCCAGCTCACCTACAACAGGGGCCCTATACGAGCAGTACTTC. Translating gives CASSPTTGALYEQYF.

This rearrangement joins TRBV11-2 to TRBJ2-7, with a tentative D call TRBD2 (5 bases). The CDR3 has 17 residues. CDR1 and CDR2 from the germline V gene are SGHAT and FQNNGV. Trimming pared 3 bases from V and 0 bases from J, leaving 18 bases between. This CDR3 reads CASSLRAGSRPSYEQYF. CDR3 in DNA: TGTGCCAGCAGCTTGAGGGCCGGAAGTCGGCCCTCCTACGAGCAGTACTTC. Variable domain in full (rest from reference TRBV11-2 and TRBJ2-7): EAGVAQSPRYKIIEKRQSVAFWCNPISGHATLYWYQQILGQGPKLLIQFQNNGVVDDSQLPKDRFSAERLKGVDSTLKIQPAKLEDSAVYLCASSLRAGSRPSYEQYFGPGTRLTVT.

This sequence joins TRBV4-3 and TRBJ1-4, with 10 bases that match TRBD1. J was trimmed by 7 bases and V by 4 bases; bases with no gene match: 6. The CDR3 covers 15 residues. Germline V gene data show CDR1 as LGHNA and CDR2 as YSLEER. This CDR3 is CASSPTGQGGEKLFF. The CDR3 coding sequence is TGCGCCAGCAGCCCAACAGGACAGGGGGGTGAAAAACTGTTTTTT.

This clone qualifies as medium-sized. The V call is TRBV6-2 or TRBV6-3, the J call TRBJ1-2; D is ambiguous. This CDR3 spans 13 amino acids. Germline V gene data show CDR1 as MNHEY and CDR2 as SVGEGT. The V and J ends lost 5 bases and 8 bases respectively, with 15 bases between them. CDR3 sequence (DNA): TGTGCCAGCAGTGGACCCGGGGAGGAGGGCTACACCTTC. This encodes CASSGPGEEGYTF.

This chain links TRBV9 with TRBJ2-3, with 8 bases lining up with TRBD2. This CDR3 region has 14 residues. The germline gives CDR1 SGDLS, CDR2 YYNGEE. The J segment lost 5 bases and the V segment lost 4 bases, leaving 6 bases of the junction unmatched. CDR3 nucleotides: TGTGCCAGCAGCTCCGGGGGGGCCGGAGATACGCAGTATTTT. Translated, it gives CASSSGGAGDTQYF.

The chain links TRBV7-9 to TRBJ2-5, with 12 nucleotides matching TRBD2. V was clipped by 2 bases and J by 5 bases; unmatched bases: 6. CDR1 is SEHNR and CDR2 is FQNEAQ in the germline V gene (reference sequence). This CDR3 is built from 16 residues. The CDR3 nucleotides are TGTGCCAGCAGCTTATCCCTAGCGGGGGGGAAGGAGACCCAGTACTTC. Its protein product is CASSLSLAGGKETQYF.

The J gene is TRBJ2-5, the V gene TRBV3-1 (or the pseudogene TRBV3-2); perhaps TRBD2 as D (7 bases). Trimming shortened V by 1 base and J by 5 bases, and 17 bases separated the two germline ends. Germline V gene data show CDR1 as LGHDT and CDR2 as YNNKEL (reference sequence). There are 16 residues in the CDR3. CDR3 DNA sequence: TGTGCCAGCAGCCAAGGGCGGGGGCGCTGGCGGGAGACCCAGTACTTC. It yields the protein CASSQGRGRWRETQYF.

This chain joins TRBV4-2 and TRBJ1-3, with TRBD1 matching over 8 bases. Germline-derived CDR1 and CDR2 are LGHNA and YNFKEQ. The trim removed 0 bases at V and 3 bases at J, leaving 7 bases unmatched. The CDR3 covers 17 residues. The CDR3 region has the DNA TGTGCCAGCAGCCAAGAAACAGGCAGGGGGCTTGGAAACACCATATATTTT. Protein product: CASSQETGRGLGNTIYF.

The rearrangement links TRBV5-1 to TRBJ1-3; no clear D. The germline V and J ends were trimmed by 0 bases and 0 bases, with 10 bases remaining between them. The length of the CDR3 is 16 residues. CDR1 SGHRS and CDR2 YFSETQ come from the germline V gene. CDR3 sequence reads: CASSLADRDSGNTIYF. CDR3 nucleotide sequence: TGCGCCAGCAGCTTGGCCGATAGAGACTCTGGAAACACCATATATTTT.

The CDR3 coding sequence is TGTGCCATCAGTGAGAGGACAGGGGGAGACACTGAAGCTTTCTTT. Translated: CAISERTGGDTEAFF. The V gene is TRBV10-3, the J gene TRBJ1-1; 10 bases match TRBD1. CDR3 length: 15 residues. V lost 2 bases to trimming and J lost 3 bases; unmatched junction nucleotides: 3. CDR1 ENHRY and CDR2 SYGVKD come from the germline V gene.

By share of the sample, this clone is medium-sized. The chain combines TRBV2 with TRBJ2-7; TRBD2 is a possible D gene (6 bases). The CDR3 spans 13 residues. The ends were cut back, 7 bases at V and 2 bases at J, with 12 bases in the middle. Germline assignment: CDR1 SNHLY and CDR2 FYNNEI. The chain's CDR3 is CASMVEGPYEQYF. The CDR3 coding sequence is TGTGCCAGCATGGTGGAGGGCCCCTACGAGCAGTACTTC. The full variable domain, completed using reference TRBV2 and TRBJ2-7, is EPEVTQTPSHQVTQMGQEVILRCVPISNHLYFYWYRQILGQKVEFLVSFYNNEISEKSEIFDDQFSVERPDGSNFTLKIRSTKLEDSAMYFCASMVEGPYEQYFGPGTRLTVT.